The TCR beta chain under discussion was sequenced for a study of vaccination effects on CD4 cells after COVID-19. Antigen-specific CD4+ T cells were expanded with viral peptide pools in the ViraFEST assay before sequencing. Culture lasted under 13 days before CD4+ T cell isolation. PCR confirmed that the person was infected with SARS-CoV-2 between March and December 2020. The V gene end was trimmed by 5 bases and the J gene end by 6 bases; junction bases not matched to a gene: 7. The V gene's germline CDR1 is PRHDT and CDR2 FYEKMQ (reference sequence). This CDR3 is 14 amino acids long. Assay used: immunoSEQ multiplex PCR; TCRdb lists only in-frame clones, some missing. The sample holds 26,000 or so clones; approximately 80% are singletons and the top ten take around 16%. Concerning this clone itself: The antigen remains undetermined.

This clonotype was sampled from a human donor who had a prior SARS-CoV-2 infection. The chain combines TRBV13 with TRBJ1-2; 9 bases fit TRBD1. The input for sequencing was CD4+ T cells from PBMCs cultured with HCoV-NL63 spike peptides, taken before COVID-19 vaccination. This CDR3 reads CASSESGTGHGYTF. The CDR3 DNA sequence: TGTGCCAGCAGCGAATCTGGGACAGGGCATGGCTACACCTTC.